The clone carrying this T cell receptor beta chain has only a few counts. This sample was included in a study of CD8+CD57+ T cells in acquired aplastic anemia. Genomic DNA provided the template from which TCR beta VDJ and CDR3 profiles were obtained. One entry per CDR3 protein results from TCRdb running MiXCR on the reads. The top ten clones hold 46% of a sample with under 200,000 distinct CDR3 sequences, 64% of them seen once. The receptor comes from a human donor with severe aplastic anemia or a healthy control (not recorded which). Material: sorted CD4+, CD8+, or CD8+CD57+ T cells (not recorded which) from PBMCs.

Here the CDR3 DNA reads TGTGCCAGCCACCGACAGGGAGGAAATGAGCAGTTCTTC. Protein product: CASHRQGGNEQFF. The V call is TRBV6-1, the J call TRBJ2-1; D may be TRBD1 (7 bases). The germline V gene encodes CDR1 MNHNS and CDR2 SASEGT. This CDR3 spans 13 amino acids. Deletions cut 8 bases from V and 7 bases from J, with 15 bases between.